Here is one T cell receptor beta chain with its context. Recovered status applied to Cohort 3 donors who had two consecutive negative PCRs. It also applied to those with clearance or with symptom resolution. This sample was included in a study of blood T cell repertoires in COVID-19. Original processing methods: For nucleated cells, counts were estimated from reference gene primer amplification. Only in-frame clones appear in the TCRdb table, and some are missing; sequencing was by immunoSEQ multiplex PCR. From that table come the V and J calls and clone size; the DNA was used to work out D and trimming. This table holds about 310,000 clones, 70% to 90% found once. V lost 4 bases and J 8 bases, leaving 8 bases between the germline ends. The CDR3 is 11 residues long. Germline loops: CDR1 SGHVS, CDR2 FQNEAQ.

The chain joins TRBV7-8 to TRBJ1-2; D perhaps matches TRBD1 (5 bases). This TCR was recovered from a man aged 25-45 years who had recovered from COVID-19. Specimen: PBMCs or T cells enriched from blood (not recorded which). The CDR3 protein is CASSWGVGYTF. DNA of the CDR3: TGTGCCAGCAGCTGGGGGGTAGGCTACACCTTC.